The entry below gives a single T cell receptor beta chain sequence along with its context. The specificity of this receptor is unknown. Base quality data are lacking; no much larger clone is found one base away. Including cysteine and phenylalanine, the CDR3 has 14 amino acids. This entry keeps only the CDR3 DNA: 42 bases, framed from base 1. The junction shows trimming of 6 bases on V and 9 bases on J, plus 19 bases between the germline ends. Via the germline V gene, CDR1 is SGDLS and CDR2 YYNGEE. Peripheral blood CD8+ and CD4+ T cells from healthy donors, Susac syndrome patients and multiple sclerosis patients were profiled using high-throughput TCR beta sequencing. Multiple sclerosis controls were treatment-naive patients with stable or active relapsing-remitting disease fulfilling revised McDonald criteria. Bulk CD8+ and CD4+ T cells were purified magnetically by negative isolation, whereas CD8+ TEMRA cells were enriched by FACS. Blood was drawn into EDTA tubes, processed within 24 hours, and PBMCs were isolated by density gradient centrifugation. PBMCs intended for TCR sequencing were frozen in liquid nitrogen and were later thawed in a 37 degrees C water bath. A purity of at least 90% was achieved for sorted or isolated CD4+, CD8+ and CD8+ TEMRA cells.

This sample was included in a study of CD8 T cells in Susac syndrome (dated by TCRdb to about 2019). At the level of the whole study: The study used repertoire sequencing to test whether antigen drove CD8+ T cell activation and differentiation in Susac syndrome. CD8+ T cell repertoire clonality was compared between about a dozen healthy donors, some 14 Susac syndrome patients and about 15 multiple sclerosis patients.

RNA was extracted using the RNeasy kit, and about 0.5 to 1 ug of the RNA was reverse transcribed with random hexamers. The immunoSEQ multiplex PCR assay, covering 54 Vbeta and 13 Jbeta segments, was used to amplify TCR beta CDR3 regions. PCR amplification bias was corrected using a synthetic template baseline for primer optimization and computational correction. In the paper's pipeline: Reads were assigned to V, D and J genes according to IMGT and analyzed in immunoSEQ Analyzer, with only productive sequences retained. To calculate clonality, Shannon entropy was normalized by log2 of the number of productive unique sequences and then subtracted from one. Public and private clones were assessed among the 100 most prevalent clones of each patient and control. Clones were defined as Susac-specific when absent from the healthy and MS cohorts, from approximately 1,100 published viral clones and from other ImmuneACCESS disease sequences. TCRdb reran the public reads through fastp at Q25 and MiXCR, keeping productive beta chains. For every CDR3 protein sequence, its rows merge into one entry that carries the most common genes and DNA. Here the V and J calls rest on TCRdb's processing, not on the authors' analysis. Across this sample there are about 130,000 distinct CDR3 sequences, with approximately 93% seen only once. Roughly 0.3% of the sample rests with the top ten.

Findings and caveats that apply to the study as a whole: The study acknowledged that relatively few individuals were included in the TCR sequencing and HLA analysis.

The sequence links TRBV9 to TRBJ2-1; perhaps TRBD1 is the D gene, with 5 bases matching. The sequence came from a human donor with multiple sclerosis. The sample taken for sequencing was CD8+ T cells from PBMCs. Here is the DNA: TGTGCCAGCAACACAATACCTCAGGGTATTGAGCAGTTCTTC. This is translated as CASNTIPQGIEQFF.